This T cell receptor beta chain comes out of a study of cytomegalovirus exposure and HLA in healthy donors. Overall study context: Some 87 million unique TCRs from HLA-typed donors were held in an early release of data. Study-wide points: A further, later analysis showed that HLA-associated TCR beta chains (compared with equally common others) were more clonally expanded. V- and J-gene trimming of TCR beta was linked (in a later analysis) to a missense DCLRE1C variant. The classifier reportedly diagnosed cytomegalovirus status with high specificity and sensitivity.

Losses at the gene ends were 6 bases for V and 3 bases for J; bases not matched to a gene: 8. Germline CDR1 and CDR2: MNHEY and SVGAGI. The CDR3 totals 15 residues. The PCR was carried out with 60 Vbeta primers and 13 Jbeta primers. This table comes from immunoSEQ multiplex PCR, and its TCRdb copy is limited to in-frame clones, with some not included. The sample consists of about 110,000 clones, approximately 58% of them appearing once. This clone showed up just once. The antigen is unknown. This chain links TRBV6-5 with TRBJ2-7; TRBD1 aligns across 10 bases. Specimen: PBMCs. The receptor's source is a woman under 40 in good health and CMV-seronegative. The CDR3 region is CASRPRGTGVYEQYF. CDR3 in DNA: TGTGCCAGCAGGCCCCGTGGGACAGGGGTCTACGAGCAGTACTTC.